These 17 T cell receptor beta chains originate from one sample sequenced in a study of T cells in Graves' hyperthyroidism and ophthalmopathy (dated by TCRdb to between 2018 and 2021). Library creation used multiplex PCR. Sequencing was carried out with an Illumina HiSeq 2000. Amplification of TCR beta CDR3 regions was carried out from RNA transcripts. The TCR CDR3 was subjected to a first round of RT-PCR using the HTBI primer set and the Qiagen OneStep RT-PCR kit. TCRdb reprocessed the public reads (quality trimming at Q25 with fastp, clone calling with MiXCR) and kept in-frame beta chains. Rows with one shared CDR3 protein collapse into an entry with the most common genes and DNA. This sample gives under 300,000 distinct CDR3 sequences in total; less than 30% of them show up just once. The top ten hold approximately 30% of the sample. The sequenced material came from blood. These receptors originate from a man aged 35 to 55 with Graves' hyperthyroidism that later progressed to Graves' ophthalmopathy.

This clonotype was picked up many times. The chain recombines TRBV28 with TRBJ2-4; a possible D gene is TRBD2 (5 bases). V was cut by 5 bases and J by 9 bases, with 14 bases left in between. The CDR3 length is 13 residues. Germline assignment: CDR1 MDHEN and CDR2 SYDVKM. The CDR3 loop is CASSTPGVGIQYF. The CDR3 DNA follows: TGTGCCAGCAGTACGCCCGGGGTCGGCATTCAGTACTTC.

This clonotype showed up many times. This chain uses TRBV19 with TRBJ2-5; D ambiguous. The V gene's germline CDR1 is LNHDA and CDR2 SQIVND (reference sequence). Trimming took 8 bases from V and 1 from J, leaving 11 bases between them. This CDR3 region has 13 residues. The CDR3 DNA sequence: TGTGCCAGTTCCAGGCAACCCCAAGAGACCCAGTACTTC. As protein: CASSRQPQETQYF.

This clonotype came up many times. V usage is TRBV19 and J usage is TRBJ1-1; the match to TRBD1 covers 9 bases. CDR3 length equals 12 residues. In germline, CDR1 is LNHDA, CDR2 SQIVND (reference sequence). J was trimmed by 5 bases and V by 8 bases; bases with no gene match: 3. CDR3: CASGTGLTEAFF. For the CDR3, the DNA is TGTGCCAGTGGGACAGGGCTAACTGAAGCTTTCTTT.

V and J are TRBV19 and TRBJ2-2; no clear D. The CDR3 sequence is 16 residues long. The V end lost 1 base, the J end lost 2 bases, and 11 bases lay between the germline ends. Per the germline V gene, CDR1 is LNHDA and CDR2 is SQIVND (reference sequence). The chain's CDR3 is CASSIVGRINTGELFF. The CDR3 DNA reads as TGTGCCAGTAGTATAGTTGGCAGGATTAACACCGGGGAGCTGTTTTTT.

This clonotype was observed many times. The chain combines TRBV5-1 with TRBJ2-7; D might be TRBD2 (6 bases). The CDR3 is 15 amino acids. CDR1 is SGHRS, CDR2 YFSETQ, per germline. Trimming pared 3 bases from V and 2 bases from J, leaving 15 bases between. DNA of the CDR3: TGCGCCAGCAGCTCCACCGGGACTGGACCCTACGAGCAGTACTTC. Encoded protein: CASSSTGTGPYEQYF.

Turning to this clonotype: The junction differs from germline at one of its ends, possibly a read error. This chain connects TRBV6-2 or TRBV6-3 to TRBJ2-5, with 14 bases identical to TRBD2. Looked up from germline, CDR1 is MNHEY and CDR2 is SVGEGT. CDR3 length: 19 amino acids. This chain's CDR3 is CASSNSRLAGGPGQETQYF. The CDR3 nucleotides read TGTGCCAGCAGTAACTCCCGACTAGCGGGGGGGCCGGGGCAAGAGACCCAGTACTTC.

There are many counts of this clonotype. J is TRBJ2-7 and V is TRBV7-2, with a weak D call TRBD2 (5 bases). Trimming removed 5 bases at V and 2 bases at J, with 19 bases between. Germline lookup yields CDR1 SGHTA and CDR2 FQGNSA. This CDR3 has 16 residues. CDR3 sequence: CASSLPPRTFTYEQYF. The CDR3 DNA follows: TGTGCCAGCAGCCTCCCCCCCAGGACTTTCACCTACGAGCAGTACTTC.

Comments on this clonotype: Sequence at one end of the junction differs from germline and may be a read error. The CDR3 nucleotides read TGTGCCAGCGGTGACACAGGGGGACGACTCTACGAGCAGTACTTC. Protein product: CASGDTGGRLYEQYF. This chain joins TRBV6-1 and TRBJ2-7; 8 nucleotides line up with TRBD1. This CDR3 has 15 residues. Germline lookup yields CDR1 MNHNS and CDR2 SASEGT.

The sample holds many counts of this clonotype. CDR3 in DNA: TGTGCCAGCATGGGACACGGGAACATTCAGTACTTC. It yields the protein CASMGHGNIQYF. The chain recombines TRBV6-1 with TRBJ2-4; D is perhaps TRBD1 (6 bases). Germline-derived CDR1 and CDR2 are MNHNS and SASEGT. The CDR3 sequence is 12 residues long. Trimming took off 7 bases at V and 7 bases at J, with 11 bases between the two ends.

This clonotype was observed at least ten times. V gene TRBV27 combines with J gene TRBJ1-5; D gene unclear. Trimming removed 3 bases at V and 2 bases at J, with 5 bases between. This CDR3 has 13 amino acids. CDR1 and CDR2 (germline): MNHEY, SMNVEV (reference sequence). The CDR3 sequence is CASSFYGNQPQHF. The CDR3 region has the DNA TGTGCCAGCAGTTTTTACGGCAATCAGCCCCAGCATTTT.

This clonotype was detected ten times or more. V usage is TRBV4-1 and J usage is TRBJ1-5; TRBD1 is a possible D gene (5 bases). CDR3 length: 18 residues. Germline CDR1 and CDR2: MGHRA and YSYEKL. V was pared by 0 bases and J by 6 bases, with 21 bases between. The CDR3 spells CASSQEGTGPAKAQPQHF. CDR3 nucleotides: TGCGCCAGCAGCCAAGAAGGGACCGGGCCAGCGAAAGCTCAGCCCCAGCATTTT.

This clonotype showed up many times. This sequence joins TRBV2 and TRBJ1-5; the match to TRBD1 covers 10 bases. This CDR3 comprises 17 residues. In germline, CDR1 is SNHLY, CDR2 FYNNEI. Trimming cost V 6 bases and J 4 bases; bases outside gene matches: 12. CDR3 in amino acids: CASRKNIGTGDNQPQHF. DNA of the CDR3: TGTGCCAGCAGAAAAAATATCGGGACAGGGGATAATCAGCCCCAGCATTTT.

This clonotype has more than one count but fewer than ten. This rearrangement joins TRBV30 to TRBJ2-3, with D possibly matching TRBD1 (6 bases). Per germline, CDR1 GTSNPN and CDR2 SVGIG (reference sequence). V was trimmed by 7 bases and J by 3 bases, leaving 20 bases between them. This CDR3 is 15 amino acids long. Written as DNA, the CDR3 is TGTGCCTACACCTCCATACAGGGTTTTACAGATACGCAGTATTTT. Amino acids: CAYTSIQGFTDTQYF.

The sample holds many counts of this clonotype. The gene calls are TRBV20-1 and TRBJ2-7, with 9 bases lining up with TRBD2. J lost 0 bases, V lost 5 bases, and 8 bases had no gene match. CDR1 and CDR2 from the germline V gene are DFQATT and SNEGSKA (reference sequence). This CDR3 is built from 15 residues. The chain's CDR3 is CSAVNPSGASYEQYF. The DNA of the CDR3 is TGCAGTGCTGTCAACCCTAGCGGGGCCTCCTACGAGCAGTACTTC.

At least ten counts were recorded for this clonotype. The rearrangement joins TRBV5-1 to TRBJ2-5; D may be TRBD1 (6 bases). CDR1 and CDR2 from the germline V gene are SGHRS and YFSETQ. Trimming stripped 0 bases from V and 2 bases from J, with 14 bases between. This CDR3 contains 16 residues. The CDR3 region has the DNA TGCGCCAGCAGCTTGGCCTCGGTCGGACAGCAAGAGACCCAGTACTTC. Its translation is CASSLASVGQQETQYF.

This clonotype was seen repeatedly, ten times or more. V and J are TRBV29-1 and TRBJ1-2; D remains ambiguous. The germline V and J ends were trimmed by 8 bases and 6 bases, with 13 bases remaining between them. CDR1 and CDR2 (germline): SQVTM, ANQGSEA. The CDR3 totals 11 residues. CDR3 amino acids: CSLWSGNGYTF. The CDR3 DNA is TGCAGCCTCTGGTCGGGGAATGGCTACACCTTC.

This clonotype appeared many times. The chain joins TRBV19 to TRBJ1-1; D might be TRBD1 (5 bases). The length of the CDR3 is 14 residues. V was clipped by 5 bases and J by 1 base, with 11 bases between them. Germline CDR1 LNHDA, CDR2 SQIVND (reference sequence). The CDR3 bases are TGTGCCAGTAGTCCGGGACGGCCGAACACTGAAGCTTTCTTT. This gives the protein CASSPGRPNTEAFF.